The clone carrying this T cell receptor (beta chain) was picked up one time. Its specificity is unknown. This sample is drawn from a study of CD4 T cells in relation to SARS-CoV-2 and coronaviruses. Here immunoSEQ multiplex PCR was the method, and the copy in TCRdb shows in-frame clones only, minus some. The sample contains around 18,000 clones, about 68% of which appear only once. Germline values: CDR1 MNHEY, CDR2 SVGAGI. The CDR3 length is 15 residues. V was pared by 5 bases and J by 4 bases, with 17 bases between. CD4+ T cells from unexposed donors were obtained before the COVID-19 pandemic (2011-2018). CD4+ T cells were isolated from the cells after 10 days of culture. Study results and caveats: Monoreactive clones expanded significantly more to SARS-CoV-2 than crossreactive clones did.

This chain joins TRBV6-5 and TRBJ2-5; the D call may be TRBD1 or TRBD2 (5 bases each). The source of this sequence is a human donor in good health. The specimen was CD4+ T cells from PBMCs, cultured in vitro. The chain's CDR3 is CASSRRTTGGETQYF. CDR3 coding DNA: TGTGCCAGCAGTCGACGAACCACAGGAGGAGAGACCCAGTACTTC.